The next 24 T cell receptor beta chains were all read from a single sample in a study of cytomegalovirus exposure and HLA in healthy donors. The PCR employed 60 Vbeta primers together with 13 Jbeta primers. Using immunoSEQ multiplex PCR, the repertoire was profiled, and TCRdb retains in-frame clones only, with some absent. This sample has about 160,000 clones; about 75% occur once, and the top ten carry 0.98%. The specimen sequenced was PBMCs. The receptors were sampled from a woman between 50 and 59 years old in good health and CMV-seropositive.

The V gene is TRBV27, the J gene TRBJ1-6; D is undetermined. In germline, CDR1 is MNHEY, CDR2 SMNVEV (reference sequence). V was clipped by 5 bases and J by 2 bases, with 16 bases between them. CDR3 size: 17 residues. The DNA of the CDR3 is TGTGCCAGCAGTCCGGTATCCCCTGTGGCCTATAATTCACCCCTCCACTTT. It codes for CASSPVSPVAYNSPLHF.

This chain connects TRBV7-8 to TRBJ1-5; D may be TRBD1 (6 bases). V dropped 3 bases and J dropped 7 bases, with 16 bases sitting between them. The germline CDR1 and CDR2 sequences are SGHVS and FQNEAQ. This CDR3 is 15 amino acids long. The CDR3 nucleotides are TGTGCCAGCAGCTTTGCCGGGGAAAGGGGGCAGCCCCAGCATTTT. It translates to CASSFAGERGQPQHF.

The chain employs TRBV10-1 and TRBJ2-7, with 10 bases fitting TRBD2. CDR3 size: 13 residues. The trim removed 10 bases at V and 4 bases at J, leaving 7 bases unmatched. Germline loops: CDR1 WNHNN, CDR2 SYGVQD (reference sequence). CDR3 region: CATQASGSYEQYF. The CDR3, as DNA: TGCGCCACCCAAGCTAGCGGGAGTTACGAGCAGTACTTC.

This chain uses TRBV7-9 with TRBJ1-4, with D perhaps TRBD1 (5 bases). Per the germline V gene, CDR1 is SEHNR and CDR2 is FQNEAQ (reference sequence). This CDR3 contains 14 residues. With 5 bases removed from V and 4 bases from J, the gap between germline ends came to 11 bases. CDR3 sequence (DNA): TGTGCCAGCAGCCGCGGGGGGGGTAATGAAAAACTGTTTTTT. Its translation: CASSRGGGNEKLFF.

J is TRBJ2-4 and V is TRBV30; TRBD2 is a possible D gene (5 bases). This CDR3 spans 13 amino acids. The germline V gene encodes CDR1 GTSNPN and CDR2 SVGIG (reference sequence). V was pared by 8 bases and J by 7 bases, with 18 bases between. DNA of the CDR3: TGTGCCGCCACCATACGGGGTGGGAACATTCAGTACTTC. It specifies CAATIRGGNIQYF. The whole variable domain, filled in from reference TRBV30 and TRBJ2-4, reads SQTIHQWPATLVQPVGSPLSLECTVEGTSNPNLYWYRQAAGRGLQLLFYSVGIGQISSEVPQNLSASRPQDRQFILSSKKLLLSDSGFYLCAATIRGGNIQYFGAGTRLSVL.

V and J are TRBV6-1 and TRBJ1-1; D is unclear. The CDR3 extends over 15 amino acids. The ends were cut back, 7 bases at V and 2 bases at J, with 17 bases in the middle. Germline V gene sequence: CDR1 MNHNS, CDR2 SASEGT. CDR3 in DNA: TGTGCCAGCACCTCTGGAGCAGTCCATAACACTGAAGCTTTCTTT. Its translation: CASTSGAVHNTEAFF.

This chain uses TRBV7-2 with TRBJ1-5; D ambiguous. Germline V lookup: CDR1 SGHTA, CDR2 FQGNSA. Trimming removed 1 base at V and 9 bases at J, with 10 bases between. CDR3 size: 13 residues. CDR3 sequence reads: CASSLGSARPQHF. As DNA, the CDR3 is TGTGCCAGCAGCTTAGGAAGCGCTCGGCCCCAGCATTTT.

The V gene is TRBV2, the J gene TRBJ1-4; D perhaps matches TRBD1 (5 bases). CDR1 is SNHLY, CDR2 FYNNEI, per germline. CDR3 size: 14 residues. V was pared by 8 bases and J by 2 bases, with 12 bases between. CDR3 sequence reads: CASLTGETNEKLFF. Written as DNA, the CDR3 is TGTGCCAGCCTCACGGGGGAGACTAATGAAAAACTGTTTTTT.

The rearrangement joins TRBV2 to TRBJ1-3; a weak D match, TRBD1 (5 bases). The germline V gene has CDR1 SNHLY and CDR2 FYNNEI. Trimming stripped 8 bases from V and 0 bases from J, with 11 bases between. The CDR3 spans 14 residues. The chain's CDR3 is CASHRGGSGNTIYF. The DNA for the CDR3 is TGTGCCAGCCATCGGGGGGGCTCTGGAAACACCATATATTTT. The variable domain in full, with the rest retrieved from reference TRBV2 and TRBJ1-3, is EPEVTQTPSHQVTQMGQEVILRCVPISNHLYFYWYRQILGQKVEFLVSFYNNEISEKSEIFDDQFSVERPDGSNFTLKIRSTKLEDSAMYFCASHRGGSGNTIYFGEGSWLTVV.

The V and J genes are TRBV12-5 and TRBJ1-1; D may be TRBD1 (6 bases). V was clipped by 0 bases and J by 2 bases, with 13 bases between them. CDR3 length: 16 residues. Germline loops: CDR1 LGHNT, CDR2 FRNRAP. The CDR3 nucleotides read TGTGCTAGTGGTTTGGTACAGGGTGTGGGCAACACTGAAGCTTTCTTT. This encodes CASGLVQGVGNTEAFF.

This chain joins TRBV27 and TRBJ1-2; unclear D gene. There are 13 residues in the CDR3. V shed 6 bases and J shed 8 bases, with 16 bases lying between them. The germline V gene encodes CDR1 MNHEY and CDR2 SMNVEV (reference sequence). CDR3 bases: TGTGCCAGCAGCTTAACGGGTCCTCTAGGCTACACCTTC. Protein: CASSLTGPLGYTF.

The chain is built from TRBV5-6 and TRBJ2-7; 7 bases fit TRBD1. Looked up from germline, CDR1 is SGHDT and CDR2 is YYEEEE. CDR3 length: 12 residues. After removal of 2 bases from V and 6 bases from J, the junction contained 2 bases not matched to a gene. This CDR3 reads CASSLQGLEQYF. As DNA, the CDR3 is TGTGCCAGCAGCTTACAGGGGCTCGAGCAGTACTTC.

The chain joins TRBV5-4 to TRBJ2-1; 8 nucleotides match TRBD2. Losses at the gene ends were 2 bases for V and 3 bases for J; bases not matched to a gene: 10. The CDR3 contains 17 residues. Germline lookup yields CDR1 SGHNT and CDR2 YYREEE (reference sequence). CDR3 coding DNA: TGTGCCAGCAGCTTACATAGCGGGGACCTAGTCTACAATGAGCAGTTCTTC. Protein sequence: CASSLHSGDLVYNEQFF.

The J gene is TRBJ1-3, the V gene TRBV9, with D maybe TRBD1 (5 bases). The CDR3 sequence is 17 residues long. The V gene's germline CDR1 is SGDLS and CDR2 YYNGEE. The V end was cut by 0 bases, the J end by 4 bases, with 17 bases between. The CDR3 coding sequence is TGTGCCAGCAGCGTAGAAATGCAGGGATCGTCAGGAAACACCATATATTTT. This encodes CASSVEMQGSSGNTIYF.

In this sample, this clone turned up once. The V call is TRBV5-1, the J call TRBJ2-1; TRBD2 aligns across 8 bases. Germline V gene sequence: CDR1 SGHRS, CDR2 YFSETQ. The V and J ends lost 0 bases and 6 bases, in that order; junction bases with no gene match: 2. This CDR3 spans 14 amino acids. As DNA, the CDR3 is TGCGCCAGCAGCTTGGCCCGGGGGGGCAATGAGCAGTTCTTC. Encoded protein: CASSLARGGNEQFF.

The chain links TRBV6-6 to TRBJ1-4; D is possibly TRBD1 (5 bases). Trimming removed 1 base at V and 1 base at J, with 7 bases between. Germline V gives CDR1 MNHNY, CDR2 SVGAGI (reference sequence). The CDR3 is 15 residues long. For the CDR3, the DNA is TGTGCCAGCAGTTACTGGGGGGGAACTAATGAAAAACTGTTTTTT. Residues: CASSYWGGTNEKLFF.

The chain recombines TRBV28 with TRBJ2-3; no reliable D call. The CDR3 is made up of 12 amino acids. Between the trimmed V and J ends, which lost 6 bases and 6 bases, there was a span of 10 bases. CDR1 is MDHEN and CDR2 is SYDVKM in the germline V gene. In DNA form, the CDR3 reads TGTGCCAGCAGGACTCTTCGGGATACGCAGTATTTT. Encoded protein: CASRTLRDTQYF.

V gene TRBV5-6 combines with J gene TRBJ2-3, with 7 bases lining up with TRBD2. The CDR3 runs 16 residues. Per the germline V gene, CDR1 is SGHDT and CDR2 is YYEEEE. Losses at the gene ends were 3 bases for V and 3 bases for J; bases not matched to a gene: 10. CDR3 protein: CASSSQARGSTDTQYF. CDR3 bases: TGTGCCAGCAGCTCCCAAGCGCGGGGGTCAACAGATACGCAGTATTTT.

The V gene is TRBV2, the J gene TRBJ2-5, with a possible D match to TRBD1 (6 bases). Trimming shortened V by 6 bases and J by 5 bases, and 16 bases separated the two germline ends. From germline, CDR1 is SNHLY and CDR2 FYNNEI. The CDR3 contains 14 residues. This CDR3 reads CASRSGVGWETQYF. The CDR3 DNA reads TGTGCCAGCAGATCAGGGGTGGGGTGGGAGACCCAGTACTTC.

This chain connects TRBV28 to TRBJ2-6; D not certain. The length of the CDR3 is 14 residues. The germline V gene has CDR1 MDHEN and CDR2 SYDVKM. V lost 1 base and J lost 2, with 3 bases in between. The CDR3 nucleotides read TGTGCCAGCAGTTTATCTCCTGGGGCCAACGTCCTGACTTTC. Protein product: CASSLSPGANVLTF. The complete variable domain, with remaining parts taken from reference TRBV28 and TRBJ2-6, reads DVKVTQSSRYLVKRTGEKVFLECVQDMDHENMFWYRQDPGLGLRLIYFSYDVKMKEKGDIPEGYSVSREKKERFSLILESASTNQTSMYLCASSLSPGANVLTFGAGSRLTVL.

The chain joins TRBV4-3 to TRBJ1-3, with a weak D call TRBD1 (6 bases). CDR3 length equals 15 residues. Per germline, CDR1 LGHNA and CDR2 YSLEER. The ends were cut back, 0 bases at V and 3 bases at J, with 9 bases in the middle. The CDR3 bases are TGCGCCAGCAGCCAAGAGGGGGCTGGTGGAAACACCATATATTTT. Its protein is CASSQEGAGGNTIYF.

The V and J genes are TRBV20-1 and TRBJ1-1; tentatively, D is TRBD1 (5 bases). Germline CDR1 is DFQATT and CDR2 is SNEGSKA (reference sequence). The CDR3 covers 11 residues. Between the trimmed V and J ends, which lost 0 bases and 12 bases, there was a span of 11 bases. The DNA of the CDR3 is TGCAGTGCTAGAGATAGGGCAGGGACTTTCTTT. It translates to CSARDRAGTFF.

The J gene is TRBJ1-5, the V gene TRBV14; a possible D gene is TRBD1 (6 bases). The length of the CDR3 is 13 residues. V was shortened by 2 bases and J by 4 bases, with 6 bases between the two germline ends. Looked up from germline, CDR1 is SGHDN and CDR2 is FVKESK. The CDR3 DNA is TGTGCCAGCAGCCAACAGGGGAATCAGCCCCAGCATTTT. The encoded protein is CASSQQGNQPQHF.

The V call is TRBV27, the J call TRBJ1-4, with D tentatively TRBD1 (6 bases). The V gene's germline CDR1 is MNHEY and CDR2 SMNVEV (reference sequence). This CDR3 contains 13 residues. The ends were cut back, 5 bases at V and 10 bases at J, with 14 bases in the middle. The DNA for the CDR3 is TGTGCCAGCAGTCTCTCATTCAGGGGAAAACTGTTTTTT. Translating gives CASSLSFRGKLFF. Drawing the rest from reference TRBV27 and TRBJ1-4, the complete variable domain is EAQVTQNPRYLITVTGKKLTVTCSQNMNHEYMSWYRQDPGLGLRQIYYSMNVEVTDKGDVPEGYKVSRKEKRNFPLILESPSPNQTSLYFCASSLSFRGKLFFGSGTQLSVL.